The 19 T cell receptor beta chains reported below all come from one sample, sequenced in a study of CD8+CD57+ T cells in acquired aplastic anemia. Genomic DNA acted as the template from which TCR beta VDJ combination and CDR3 sequence profiling were carried out. TCRdb called the reads again in MiXCR, with one record for every CDR3 protein. Among 310,000 or so distinct CDR3 sequences, approximately 58% were seen once, and the ten largest hold around 1.3%. Whoever was chosen for sequencing had shown CD8+CD57+ cell expansion by flow cytometry. Sequences were obtained from sorted CD4+, CD8+, or CD8+CD57+ T cells (not recorded which) from PBMCs. All receptors come from a human donor with aplastic anemia.

This clonotype was recorded many times. The chain combines TRBV20-1 with TRBJ2-3, with no clear D. Germline-derived CDR1 and CDR2 are DFQATT and SNEGSKA (reference sequence). With 0 bases removed from V and 4 bases from J, the gap between germline ends came to 26 bases. The CDR3 loop spans 19 amino acids. As DNA, the CDR3 is TGCAGTGCTAGAGATACGGAATTCGGAAGCTCGGGCCCGGCAGATACGCAGTATTTT. Its translation: CSARDTEFGSSGPADTQYF.

This chain uses TRBV7-9 with TRBJ1-1; no reliable D call. Trimming pared 5 bases from V and 1 base from J, leaving 20 bases between. CDR3 length: 17 residues. From germline, CDR1 is SEHNR and CDR2 FQNEAQ (reference sequence). The CDR3 coding sequence is TGTGCCAGCAGCCCGTCGGATGTGGGTTGGGGGAACACTGAAGCTTTCTTT. It codes for CASSPSDVGWGNTEAFF. Looking up the rest from reference TRBV7-9 and TRBJ1-1 gives the full variable domain: DTGVSQNPRHKITKRGQNVTFRCDPISEHNRLYWYRQTLGQGPEFLTYFQNEAQLEKSRLLSDRFSAERPKGSFSTLEIQRTEQGDSAMYLCASSPSDVGWGNTEAFFGQGTRLTVV.

For this clonotype: The junction differs from germline at one of its ends, possibly a read error. The chain is built from TRBV10-3 and TRBJ1-1, with 9 nucleotides matching TRBD1. The length of the CDR3 is 17 residues. Germline-derived CDR1 and CDR2 are ENHRY and SYGVKD. The CDR3 is CASSLWASGQGYTEAFF. DNA of the CDR3: TGTGCCAGCAGTTTATGGGCCTCAGGACAGGGGTATACTGAAGCTTTCTTT.

This clonotype was seen once. The chain is built from TRBV10-3 and TRBJ1-2; D call uncertain. Germline V gives CDR1 ENHRY, CDR2 SYGVKD. This CDR3 spans 14 amino acids. V was shortened by 3 bases and J by 1 base, with 9 bases between the two germline ends. CDR3 residues: CAISDVDVNYGYTF. CDR3 coding DNA: TGTGCCATCAGTGACGTGGACGTTAACTATGGCTACACCTTC.

With regard to this clonotype: The missing conserved phenylalanine or tryptophan at the end of this CDR3 makes a read error likely. This rearrangement joins TRBV7-2 to TRBJ1-1; D possibly corresponds to TRBD1 (6 bases). V lost 3 bases and J 5 bases, leaving 13 bases between the germline ends. The CDR3 covers 14 residues. Per germline, CDR1 SGHTA and CDR2 FQGNSA. The CDR3 is CASSFVSGATEAFC. The CDR3 region has the DNA TGTGCCAGCAGCTTCGTCTCAGGGGCGACTGAAGCTTTCTGT.

This clonotype occurred once. CDR3 region: CASSVRGGLNGWEKLFF. CDR3 DNA: TGTGCCAGCAGCGTAAGGGGAGGACTGAACGGATGGGAAAAACTGTTTTTT. V usage is TRBV9 and J usage is TRBJ1-4; maybe TRBD1 (5 bases). This CDR3 contains 17 residues. Germline CDR1 and CDR2: SGDLS and YYNGEE. V lost 1 base and J lost 8, with 21 bases in between.

The table lists this clonotype with a few counts. The CDR3 sequence: CATSDDRYEQYF. In nucleotides, the CDR3 is TGTGCCACCAGTGATGACAGATACGAGCAGTACTTC. The chain recombines TRBV24-1 with TRBJ2-7; D possibly corresponds to TRBD1 (5 bases). There are 12 residues in the CDR3. Germline CDR1 reads KGHDR; CDR2 reads SFDVKD. V dropped 3 bases and J dropped 4 bases, with 6 bases sitting between them.

In this sample, this clonotype turned up a few times. This chain joins TRBV10-3 and TRBJ1-5; TRBD1 matches 7 bases. The length of the CDR3 is 16 residues. The germline gives CDR1 ENHRY, CDR2 SYGVKD. V gave up 6 bases and J gave up 0 bases; unmatched junction bases: 8. Here the CDR3 DNA reads TGTGCCATCAGCCCGGGACAGACGTATAGCAATCAGCCCCAGCATTTT. Residues: CAISPGQTYSNQPQHF.

This clonotype is judged medium-sized. The chain recombines TRBV20-1 with TRBJ2-1; maybe TRBD2 (6 bases). This CDR3 has 14 amino acids. Germline CDR1 DFQATT, CDR2 SNEGSKA (reference sequence). V was pared by 6 bases and J by 6 bases, with 18 bases between. CDR3 bases: TGCAGTGCCCCAGGGTCGGGAGACCGCAATGAGCAGTTCTTC. It specifies CSAPGSGDRNEQFF.

CDR3 nucleotides: TGTGCCAGTAGTTGGGACTGGAGCTCTGGAAACACCTTC. Translation gives CASSWDWSSGNTF. The chain combines TRBV19 with TRBJ1-2, with a possible D match to TRBD1 (5 bases). Trimming removed 5 bases from V and 12 bases from J, with 19 bases in between. The germline V gene has CDR1 LNHDA and CDR2 SQIVND (reference sequence). This CDR3 contains 13 residues.

This clonotype was recorded many times. J is TRBJ2-2 and V is TRBV3-1, with unresolved D. The CDR3 covers 14 residues. The ends were cut back, 4 bases at V and 6 bases at J, with 12 bases in the middle. In germline, CDR1 is LGHDT, CDR2 YNNKEL (reference sequence). The CDR3 spells CASSRSEVAGELFF. The CDR3 DNA sequence: TGTGCCAGCAGCCGATCCGAGGTCGCCGGGGAGCTGTTTTTT.

The chain joins TRBV7-3 to TRBJ2-7; tentatively, D is TRBD1 (5 bases). The J call is in doubt because the DNA end fits TRBJ2-1 better. Germline lookup yields CDR1 SGHTA and CDR2 FQGTGA. The CDR3 consists of 17 residues. In DNA, the CDR3 is TGTGCCAGCAGCCTTTCATCCGTGGGGCCTGACTACAATGAGCAGTTCTTC. Its protein is CASSLSSVGPDYNEQFF.

This rearrangement joins TRBV19 to TRBJ2-2; no clear D gene. The germline V gene has CDR1 LNHDA and CDR2 SQIVND (reference sequence). The CDR3 has 12 residues. Trimming stripped 1 base from V and 7 bases from J, with 4 bases between. The CDR3 spells CASSIGGGELFF. The CDR3, as DNA: TGTGCCAGTAGTATAGGGGGCGGGGAGCTGTTTTTT.

The CDR3 sequence: CASSSRGAPNTEAFF. The CDR3 DNA reads as TGCGCCAGCAGCTCGCGAGGGGCCCCGAACACTGAAGCTTTCTTT. The rearrangement uses TRBV5-1 and TRBJ1-1; D possibly corresponds to TRBD1 (5 bases). This CDR3 has 15 residues. Germline lookup yields CDR1 SGHRS and CDR2 YFSETQ. The V end was cut by 3 bases, the J end by 1 base, with 13 bases between. The full variable domain, rest sourced from reference TRBV5-1 and TRBJ1-1, is KAGVTQTPRYLIKTRGQQVTLSCSPISGHRSVSWYQQTPGQGLQFLFEYFSETQRNKGNFPGRFSGRQFSNSRSEMNVSTLELGDSALYLCASSSRGAPNTEAFFGQGTRLTVV.

The chain couples TRBV14 to TRBJ2-6; D unresolved. The CDR3 totals 20 residues. Trimming pared 1 base from V and 2 bases from J, leaving 21 bases between. Germline loops: CDR1 SGHDN, CDR2 FVKESK. CDR3 sequence (DNA): TGTGCCAGCAGCCAAGTGGCACCGGAATGGGGATCCGCTGGGGCCAACGTCCTGACTTTC. Translating gives CASSQVAPEWGSAGANVLTF.

There are a few counts of this clonotype. The chain has TRBV7-8 and TRBJ1-2; D is uncertain. V shed 10 bases and J shed 2 bases, with 14 bases lying between them. CDR3 length equals 13 residues. From germline, CDR1 is SGHVS and CDR2 FQNEAQ. DNA for the CDR3: TGTGCCACCAGTGATCGAGTGAACTATGGCTACACCTTC. This codes for CATSDRVNYGYTF.

This clonotype was found once. For the CDR3, the DNA is TGCAGTGCTAGGGGGGGGGGACAGGGTAATCCCGAGCAGTACTTC. Its protein product is CSARGGGQGNPEQYF. The chain joins TRBV20-1 to TRBJ2-7, with TRBD1 matching over 9 bases. CDR1 and CDR2 from the germline V gene are DFQATT and SNEGSKA (reference sequence). Germline trimming cut 3 bases from V and 6 bases from J; bases unmatched to any gene: 12. The CDR3 length is 15 residues.

The chain carries TRBV5-4 and TRBJ1-4; the D is unclear. Per the germline V gene, CDR1 is SGHNT and CDR2 is YYREEE (reference sequence). Trimming stripped 2 bases from V and 11 bases from J, with 13 bases between. The CDR3 loop spans 13 amino acids. The CDR3 nucleotides are TGTGCCAGCAGCTTAGACCCGGGAGCCAAACTGTTTTTT. Residues: CASSLDPGAKLFF.

This clonotype was seen ten or more times. The rearrangement joins TRBV4-1 to TRBJ2-7; 10 bases map to TRBD1. J gave up 0 bases and V 1 base, and 0 bases lay outside the gene matches. CDR3 length: 15 residues. The germline CDR1 and CDR2 sequences are MGHRA and YSYEKL. CDR3 bases: TGCGCCAGCAGCCAAGGGGACAGGGGCTCCTACGAGCAGTACTTC. Translating gives CASSQGDRGSYEQYF.